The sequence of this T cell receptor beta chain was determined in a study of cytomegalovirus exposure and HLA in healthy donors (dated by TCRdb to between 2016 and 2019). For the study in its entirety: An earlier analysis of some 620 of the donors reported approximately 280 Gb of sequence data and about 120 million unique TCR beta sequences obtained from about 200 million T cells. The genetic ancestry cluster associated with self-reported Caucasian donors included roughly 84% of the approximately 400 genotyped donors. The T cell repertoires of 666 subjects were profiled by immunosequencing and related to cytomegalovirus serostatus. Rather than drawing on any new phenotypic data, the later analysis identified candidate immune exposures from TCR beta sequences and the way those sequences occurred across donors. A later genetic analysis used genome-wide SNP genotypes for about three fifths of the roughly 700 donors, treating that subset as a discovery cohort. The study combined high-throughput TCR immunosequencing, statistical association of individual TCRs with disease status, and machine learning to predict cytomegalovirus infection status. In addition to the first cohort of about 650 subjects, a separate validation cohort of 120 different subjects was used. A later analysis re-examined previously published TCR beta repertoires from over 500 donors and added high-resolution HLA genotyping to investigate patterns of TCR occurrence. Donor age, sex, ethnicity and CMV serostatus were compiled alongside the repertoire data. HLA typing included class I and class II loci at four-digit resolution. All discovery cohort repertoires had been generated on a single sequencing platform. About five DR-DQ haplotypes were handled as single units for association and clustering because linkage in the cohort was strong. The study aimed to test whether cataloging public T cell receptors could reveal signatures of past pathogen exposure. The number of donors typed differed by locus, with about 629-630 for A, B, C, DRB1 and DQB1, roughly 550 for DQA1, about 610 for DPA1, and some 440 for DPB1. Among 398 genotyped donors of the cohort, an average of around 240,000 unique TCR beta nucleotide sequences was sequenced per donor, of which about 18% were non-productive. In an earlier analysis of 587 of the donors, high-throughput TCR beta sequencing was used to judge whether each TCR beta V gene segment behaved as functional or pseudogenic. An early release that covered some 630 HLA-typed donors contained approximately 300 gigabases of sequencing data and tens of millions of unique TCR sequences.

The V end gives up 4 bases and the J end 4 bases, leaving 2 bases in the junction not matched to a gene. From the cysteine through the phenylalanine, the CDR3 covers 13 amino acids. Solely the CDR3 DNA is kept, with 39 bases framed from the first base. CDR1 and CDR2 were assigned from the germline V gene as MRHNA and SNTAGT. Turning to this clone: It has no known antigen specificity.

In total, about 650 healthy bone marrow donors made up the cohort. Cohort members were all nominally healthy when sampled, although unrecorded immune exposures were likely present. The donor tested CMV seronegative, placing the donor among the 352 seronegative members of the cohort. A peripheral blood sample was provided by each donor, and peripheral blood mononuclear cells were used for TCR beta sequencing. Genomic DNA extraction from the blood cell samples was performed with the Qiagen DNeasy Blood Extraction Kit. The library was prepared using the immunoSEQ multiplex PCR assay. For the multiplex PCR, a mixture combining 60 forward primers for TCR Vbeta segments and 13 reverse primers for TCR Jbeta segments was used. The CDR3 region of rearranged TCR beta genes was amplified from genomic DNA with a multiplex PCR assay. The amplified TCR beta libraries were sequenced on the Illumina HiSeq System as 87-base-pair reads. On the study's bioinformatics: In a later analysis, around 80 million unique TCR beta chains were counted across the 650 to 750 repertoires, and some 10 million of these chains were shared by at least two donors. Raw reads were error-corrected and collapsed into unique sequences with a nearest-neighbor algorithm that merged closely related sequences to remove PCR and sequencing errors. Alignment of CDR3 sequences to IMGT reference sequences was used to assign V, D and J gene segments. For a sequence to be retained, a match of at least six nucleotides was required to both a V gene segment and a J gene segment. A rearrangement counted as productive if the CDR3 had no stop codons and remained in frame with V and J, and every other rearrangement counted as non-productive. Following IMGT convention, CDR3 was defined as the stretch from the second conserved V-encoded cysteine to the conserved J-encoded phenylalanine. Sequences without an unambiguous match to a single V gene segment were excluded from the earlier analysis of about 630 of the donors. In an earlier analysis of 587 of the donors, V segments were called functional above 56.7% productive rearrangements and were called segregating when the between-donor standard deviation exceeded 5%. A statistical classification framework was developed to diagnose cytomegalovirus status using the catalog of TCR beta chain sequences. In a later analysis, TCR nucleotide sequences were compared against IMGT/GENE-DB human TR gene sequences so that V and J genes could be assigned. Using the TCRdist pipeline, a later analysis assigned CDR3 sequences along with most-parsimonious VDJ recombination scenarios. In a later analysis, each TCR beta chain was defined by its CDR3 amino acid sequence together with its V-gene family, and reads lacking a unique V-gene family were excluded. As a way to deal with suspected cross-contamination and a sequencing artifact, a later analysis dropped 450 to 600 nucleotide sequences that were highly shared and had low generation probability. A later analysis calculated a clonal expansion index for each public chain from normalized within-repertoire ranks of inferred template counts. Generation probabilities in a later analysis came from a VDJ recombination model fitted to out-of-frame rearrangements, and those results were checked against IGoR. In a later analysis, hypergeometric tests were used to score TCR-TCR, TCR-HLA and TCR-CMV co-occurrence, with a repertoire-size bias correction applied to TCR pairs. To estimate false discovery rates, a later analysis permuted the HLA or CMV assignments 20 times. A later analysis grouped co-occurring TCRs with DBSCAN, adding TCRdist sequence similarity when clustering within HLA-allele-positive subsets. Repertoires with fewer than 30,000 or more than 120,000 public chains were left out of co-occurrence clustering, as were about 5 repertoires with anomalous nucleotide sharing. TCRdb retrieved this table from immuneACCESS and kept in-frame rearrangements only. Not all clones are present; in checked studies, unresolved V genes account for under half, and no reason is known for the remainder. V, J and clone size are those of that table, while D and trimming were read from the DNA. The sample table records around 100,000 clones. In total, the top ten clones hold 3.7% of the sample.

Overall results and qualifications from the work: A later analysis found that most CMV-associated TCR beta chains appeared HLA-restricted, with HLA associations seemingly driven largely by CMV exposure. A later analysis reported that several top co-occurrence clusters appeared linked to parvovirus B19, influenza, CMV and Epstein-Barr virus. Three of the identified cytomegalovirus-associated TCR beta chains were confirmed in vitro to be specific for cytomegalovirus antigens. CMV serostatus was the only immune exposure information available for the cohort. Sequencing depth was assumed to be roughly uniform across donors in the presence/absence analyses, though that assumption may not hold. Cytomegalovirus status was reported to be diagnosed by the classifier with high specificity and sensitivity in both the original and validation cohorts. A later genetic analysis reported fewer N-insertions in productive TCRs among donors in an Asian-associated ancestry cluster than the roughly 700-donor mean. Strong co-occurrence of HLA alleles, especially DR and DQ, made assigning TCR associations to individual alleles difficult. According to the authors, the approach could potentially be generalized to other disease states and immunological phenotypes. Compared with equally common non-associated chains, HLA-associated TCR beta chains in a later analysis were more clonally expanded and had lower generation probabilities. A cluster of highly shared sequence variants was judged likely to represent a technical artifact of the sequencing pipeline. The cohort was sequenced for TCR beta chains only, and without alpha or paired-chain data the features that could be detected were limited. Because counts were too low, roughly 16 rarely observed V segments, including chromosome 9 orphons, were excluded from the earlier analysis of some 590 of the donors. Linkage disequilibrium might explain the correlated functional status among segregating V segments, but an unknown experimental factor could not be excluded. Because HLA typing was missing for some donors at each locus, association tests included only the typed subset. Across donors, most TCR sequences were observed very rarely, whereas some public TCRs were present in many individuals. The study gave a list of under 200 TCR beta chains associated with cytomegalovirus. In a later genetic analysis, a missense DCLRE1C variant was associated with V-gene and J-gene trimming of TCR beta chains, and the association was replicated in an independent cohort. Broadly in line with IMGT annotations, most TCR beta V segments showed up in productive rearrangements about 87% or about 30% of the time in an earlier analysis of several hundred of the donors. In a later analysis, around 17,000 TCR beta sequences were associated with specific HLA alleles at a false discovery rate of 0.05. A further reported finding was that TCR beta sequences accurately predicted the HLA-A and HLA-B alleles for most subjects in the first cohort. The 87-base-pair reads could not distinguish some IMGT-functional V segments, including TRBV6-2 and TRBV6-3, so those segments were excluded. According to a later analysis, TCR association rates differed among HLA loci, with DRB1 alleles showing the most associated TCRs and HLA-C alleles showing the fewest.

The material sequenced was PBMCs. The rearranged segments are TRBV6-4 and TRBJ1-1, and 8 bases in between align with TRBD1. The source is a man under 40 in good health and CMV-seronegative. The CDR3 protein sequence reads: CASSGGQGTEAFF. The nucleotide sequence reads TGTGCCAGCAGTGGCGGACAGGGCACTGAAGCTTTCTTT.